One and the same sample provided the 12 T cell receptor beta chains below, sequenced in a study of T cells expressing NK-cell markers. TCRdb re-called the 5' RACE reads and gives one entry per CDR3 protein, without DNA. The repertoire shows approximately 420,000 distinct CDR3 sequences; the top ten hold about 10%. Source material: blood T cells: a sorted CD56 or NKG2C T cell subset, CD4+ or CD8+ T cells, or bulk PBMC T cells (not recorded which). The origin of the receptors is a woman aged 50 to 60 in good health.

J is TRBJ2-1 and V is TRBV29-1; as DNA is missing, the TRBD1 call by TCRdb cannot be tested. Germline V gives CDR1 SQVTM, CDR2 ANQGSEA. CDR3 length equals 14 residues. The CDR3 is CSVERDRGRSEQFF.

The chain is built from TRBV12-3 or TRBV12-4 and TRBJ2-1; TCRdb's assignment of TRBD1 cannot be checked, as there is no DNA. The CDR3 runs 13 residues. The CDR3 sequence: CASGRMAYNEQFF.

The J gene is TRBJ1-1, the V gene TRBV4-2. This CDR3 spans 14 amino acids. CDR1 and CDR2 from the germline V gene are LGHNA and YNFKEQ. The CDR3 spells CASSFLASRAEAFF.

The gene calls are TRBV20-1 and TRBJ1-3. There are 14 residues in the CDR3. Looked up from germline, CDR1 is DFQATT and CDR2 is SNEGSKA (reference sequence). CDR3 loop: CSARELDYGNTIYF.

V usage is TRBV5-1 and J usage is TRBJ1-1; TCRdb lists TRBD1, though no DNA is available to test this call. The CDR3 totals 15 residues. The germline CDR1 and CDR2 sequences are SGHRS and YFSETQ. CDR3 residues: CASSLEGGVNTEAFF.

The chain couples TRBV4-2 to TRBJ1-2; TCRdb designates TRBD1, a call that cannot be tested without DNA. From germline, CDR1 is LGHNA and CDR2 YNFKEQ. The CDR3 length is 16 residues. The CDR3 protein is CASSQELVDRLGGYTF.

This chain connects TRBV20-1 to TRBJ2-1; TCRdb picks TRBD1, but there is no DNA to check that call. The germline V gene has CDR1 DFQATT and CDR2 SNEGSKA (reference sequence). The CDR3 extends over 13 amino acids. CDR3 sequence: CSARDRKGREQFF.

The chain joins TRBV4-2 to TRBJ2-6; TCRdb's assignment of TRBD2 cannot be checked, as there is no DNA. Germline assignment: CDR1 LGHNA and CDR2 YNFKEQ. The CDR3 runs to 19 residues. CDR3 residues: CASSQERIAGGPGANVLTF.

The rearrangement joins TRBV12-3 or TRBV12-4 to TRBJ2-7. The CDR3 runs to 11 residues. The CDR3 reads CASSSNEEQYF.

The chain's CDR3 is CASSYLSVGDWKTQYF. The V call is TRBV6-6, the J call TRBJ2-5; TCRdb calls TRBD1, which cannot be checked without DNA. CDR1 is MNHNY, CDR2 SVGAGI, per germline (reference sequence). The CDR3 has 16 residues.

The V and J genes are TRBV6-6 and TRBJ2-7; TCRdb's D gene call, TRBD1, goes unchecked for lack of DNA. The CDR3 has 13 amino acids. Germline CDR1 is MNHNY and CDR2 is SVGAGI (reference sequence). CDR3 amino acids: CASRLDTSYEQYF.

The chain carries TRBV3-1 and TRBJ2-1; TCRdb selects TRBD1, and the lack of DNA leaves this call unchecked. Germline V gene sequence: CDR1 LGHDT, CDR2 YNNKEL (reference sequence). The CDR3 has 17 amino acids. The chain's CDR3 is CASRRGFGTGDFDEQFF.